This TCR beta chain stems from a study of technical replicates of blood from four donors. Repertoires were generated with immunoSEQ multiplex PCR, while TCRdb's copy carries only in-frame clones and drops some. The sample carries about 64,000 clones, around nine tenths recorded once. Sequenced: PBMCs. The origin of this receptor is a human donor in good health. Some clones in this sample may be carry-over from other donors' samples.

The CDR3 sequence is CATSRGISLRRMGNTIYF. CDR3 coding DNA: TGTGCCACCAGCAGAGGAATCTCACTACGGAGAATGGGAAACACCATATATTTT. The chain carries TRBV15 and TRBJ1-3; D remains ambiguous. V dropped 1 base and J dropped 4 bases, with 20 bases sitting between them. Germline CDR1 is LNHNV and CDR2 is YYDKDF (reference sequence). This CDR3 spans 18 amino acids.